This TCR beta chain was captured by sequencing in a study of T cell responses to AZD1222 COVID-19 vaccine. The wider study: It was second doses at about 4 or about 12 weeks that were pooled.

The assay was immunoSEQ multiplex PCR, and TCRdb's table has in-frame clones only and misses some. The profile shows tens of thousands of clones, roughly 90% of them singletons. Regarding the study as a whole: Compared with day 0, the breadth and depth of the Spike-specific TCR repertoire rose significantly after two doses of AZD1222. At 160-218 and 743-854, vaccine-associated CD4 TCRs were dominant, and they spanned spike.

With respect to this clone: Its antigen is not known.

The clonotype originates from an adult in good health. The specimen comprised peripheral blood, sampled on day 0 of AZD1222 vaccination.

CDR3 DNA sequence: TGTGCCAGCAGTCCCTTTTTCACAGGGAGCAATCAGCCCCAGCATTTT. Amino acid sequence: CASSPFFTGSNQPQHF. The chain is built from TRBV27 and TRBJ1-5; tentative D call: TRBD1 (6 bases). Germline V gene lookup returns CDR1 MNHEY and CDR2 SMNVEV (reference sequence). Trimming shortened V by 5 bases and J by 1 base, and 15 bases separated the two germline ends. The CDR3 extends over 16 amino acids.